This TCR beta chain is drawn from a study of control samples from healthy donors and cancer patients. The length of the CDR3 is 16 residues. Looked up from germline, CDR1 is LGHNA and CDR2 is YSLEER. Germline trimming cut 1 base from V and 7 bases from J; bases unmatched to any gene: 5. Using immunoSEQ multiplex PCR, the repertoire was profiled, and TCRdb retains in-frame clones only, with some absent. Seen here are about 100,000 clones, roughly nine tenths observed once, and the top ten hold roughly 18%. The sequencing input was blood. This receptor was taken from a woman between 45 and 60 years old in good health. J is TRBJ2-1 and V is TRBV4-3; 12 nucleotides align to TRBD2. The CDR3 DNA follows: TGCGCCAGCAGCCAAGTGACTAGCGGGAGAAAGAATGAGCAGTTCTTC. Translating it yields CASSQVTSGRKNEQFF.